The 9 T cell receptor beta chains below all came from one sample that was sequenced in a study of identical twins. TCRdb redid the calling of the 5' RACE reads with MiXCR, one entry per CDR3 protein. This sample has just over 450,000 distinct CDR3 sequences; approximately 15% occur once, and the top ten carry 0.4% to 0.55%. The same data also went into a second study, on yellow fever vaccine responses in identical twins.

The sequencing sample was made of CD4+ T cells sorted from blood. Source of these receptors: a young woman in good health.

Written as DNA, the CDR3 is TGTGCCAGCAGTTTTGAGGCCGGGGAGCTGTTTTTT. This gives the protein CASSFEAGELFF. This chain connects TRBV12-3 or TRBV12-4 to TRBJ2-2, with D hard to call. Deletions cut 3 bases from V and 6 bases from J, with 5 bases between. The CDR3 runs to 12 residues.

This chain connects TRBV24-1 to TRBJ2-1; D uncertain. The V gene lost 1 base and the J gene lost 6 bases, with 3 bases spanning the gap. CDR3 length: 12 residues. CDR1 is KGHDR and CDR2 is SFDVKD in the germline V gene. This CDR3 reads CATSDFLNEQFF. The CDR3 coding sequence is TGTGCCACCAGTGATTTCCTCAATGAGCAGTTCTTC.

The genes are TRBV24-1 and TRBJ2-3; the D is unclear. The CDR3 is made up of 16 amino acids. From germline, CDR1 is KGHDR and CDR2 SFDVKD. V lost 12 bases, J lost 0 bases, and 21 bases lay in between. CDR3 bases: TGTGCCGTCAGGCCCGCAGGAGCCTCTAGCACAGATACGCAGTATTTT. It translates to CAVRPAGASSTDTQYF.

The chain links TRBV7-9 to TRBJ1-1; D may be TRBD1 (5 bases). Germline V gene data show CDR1 as SEHNR and CDR2 as FQNEAQ (reference sequence). This CDR3 region has 14 residues. V lost 5 bases, J lost 3 bases, and 13 bases lay in between. CDR3 protein: CASSNQGMDTEAFF. The CDR3 nucleotides read TGTGCCAGCAGCAACCAGGGTATGGACACTGAAGCTTTCTTT.

The V and J genes are TRBV29-1 and TRBJ2-3; weak D call: TRBD2 (5 bases). Germline V gene data show CDR1 as SQVTM and CDR2 as ANQGSEA. There are 14 residues in the CDR3. Trimming pared 4 bases from V and 1 base from J, leaving 12 bases between. The CDR3 region is CSVGVLAGTDTQYF. The CDR3 DNA is TGCAGCGTTGGTGTCCTAGCTGGCACAGATACGCAGTATTTT.

This clonotype was counted between two and nine times. The chain carries TRBV27 and TRBJ2-7, with 12 bases lining up with TRBD2. The CDR3 loop spans 17 amino acids. Germline V gene sequence: CDR1 MNHEY, CDR2 SMNVEV (reference sequence). V shed 6 bases and J 3 bases; nucleotides not matched to a gene: 12. The CDR3: CASRHTFLAGGYYEQYF. Here the CDR3 DNA reads TGTGCCAGCAGACACACCTTCCTAGCGGGGGGGTACTACGAGCAGTACTTC.

This clonotype was seen repeatedly, ten times or more. The gene calls are TRBV5-1 and TRBJ2-7; D unresolved. Trimming shortened V by 2 bases and J by 4 bases, and 13 bases separated the two germline ends. Germline CDR1 reads SGHRS; CDR2 reads YFSETQ. This CDR3 contains 14 residues. CDR3 loop: CASSLTLGEYEQYF. As DNA, the CDR3 is TGCGCCAGCAGCTTAACCTTGGGCGAATACGAGCAGTACTTC.

The V call is TRBV5-1, the J call TRBJ2-3; 8 bases agree with TRBD2. V was clipped by 1 base and J by 4 bases; unmatched bases: 5. The CDR3 totals 15 residues. CDR1 is SGHRS and CDR2 is YFSETQ in the germline V gene. The CDR3 loop reads CASSLRAGAADTQYF. The CDR3 nucleotides read TGCGCCAGCAGCTTGAGAGCGGGGGCTGCAGATACGCAGTATTTT.

This clonotype was seen a few times. The chain couples TRBV29-1 to TRBJ2-1; D might be TRBD1 (6 bases). CDR1 and CDR2 (germline): SQVTM, ANQGSEA. Trimming shortened V by 5 bases and J by 4 bases, and 15 bases separated the two germline ends. This CDR3 comprises 14 residues. CDR3 DNA: TGCAGCGTTTCACGGGACAAGATTTACAATGAGCAGTTCTTC. Protein: CSVSRDKIYNEQFF.